The T cell receptor beta chain under discussion was sequenced for a study of cytomegalovirus exposure and HLA in healthy donors. In regard to this clone: Antigen unknown.

General study findings and limits: Among TCR sequences, most were rare, though some public TCRs appeared in many donors. Reports indicated that the classifier achieved high specificity and sensitivity in diagnosing cytomegalovirus status. Clonal expansion was found to be greater in HLA-associated TCR beta chains than in equally common others in a later analysis.

The PCR made use of 60 Vbeta and 13 Jbeta primers. Clones were sequenced by immunoSEQ multiplex PCR, and TCRdb holds only the in-frame ones, with some missing. The repertoire holds fewer than 200,000 clones, with 75% to 85% as singletons. Sequencing was done on a sample of PBMCs. This TCR derives from a female donor in good health and CMV-seronegative.

The CDR3 DNA reads as TGTGCCAGCAGTCCCACGTACAGGGTGAACTATGGCTACACCTTC. Translated, it gives CASSPTYRVNYGYTF. The J gene is TRBJ1-2, the V gene TRBV6-5; tentatively, D is TRBD1 (6 bases). Germline CDR1 and CDR2: MNHEY and SVGAGI. The CDR3 runs to 15 residues. V was cut by 5 bases and J by 2 bases, with 15 bases left in between.